This T cell receptor beta chain originates from a study of blood T cell repertoires in COVID-19. Clones were read by immunoSEQ multiplex PCR, and TCRdb kept only the in-frame ones, dropping some. This sample yields around 140,000 clones, of which more than 65% are seen a single time; around 4% belongs to the top ten. The specimen was peripheral blood. The sequence was obtained from a woman aged 55-70 years with acute or convalescent COVID-19.

The CDR3 sequence is CASRRTSGKETQYF. Written as DNA, the CDR3 is TGTGCCAGCAGAAGGACTAGCGGAAAAGAGACCCAGTACTTC. The J gene is TRBJ2-5, the V gene TRBV28; 10 positions match TRBD2. The CDR3 is 14 residues long. Trimming at V came to 6 bases and at J to 3 bases, leaving 4 bases not matched to a gene. Looked up from germline, CDR1 is MDHEN and CDR2 is SYDVKM.